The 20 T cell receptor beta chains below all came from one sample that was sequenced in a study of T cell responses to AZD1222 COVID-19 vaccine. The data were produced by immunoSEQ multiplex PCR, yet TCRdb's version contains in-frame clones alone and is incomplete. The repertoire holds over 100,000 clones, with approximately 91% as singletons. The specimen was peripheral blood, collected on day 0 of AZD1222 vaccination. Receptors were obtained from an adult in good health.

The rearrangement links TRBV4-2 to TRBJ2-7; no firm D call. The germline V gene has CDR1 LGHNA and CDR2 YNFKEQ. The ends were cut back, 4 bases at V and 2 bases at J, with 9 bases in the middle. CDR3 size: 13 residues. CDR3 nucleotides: TGTGCCAGCAGCCCCACTCTAACCTACGAGCAGTACTTC. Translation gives CASSPTLTYEQYF.

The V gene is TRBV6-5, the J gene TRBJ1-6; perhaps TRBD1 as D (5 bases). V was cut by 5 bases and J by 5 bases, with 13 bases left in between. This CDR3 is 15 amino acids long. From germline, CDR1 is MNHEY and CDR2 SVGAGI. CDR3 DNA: TGTGCCAGCAGTCTTTCCGGGGGGGATAATTCACCCCTCCACTTT. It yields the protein CASSLSGGDNSPLHF.

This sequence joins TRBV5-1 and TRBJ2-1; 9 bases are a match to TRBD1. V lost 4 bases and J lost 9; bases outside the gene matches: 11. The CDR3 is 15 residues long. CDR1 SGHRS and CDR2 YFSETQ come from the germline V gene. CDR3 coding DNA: TGCGCCAGCAGCCTCCGGGACAGGGTTACGAGTGAGCAGTTCTTC. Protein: CASSLRDRVTSEQFF.

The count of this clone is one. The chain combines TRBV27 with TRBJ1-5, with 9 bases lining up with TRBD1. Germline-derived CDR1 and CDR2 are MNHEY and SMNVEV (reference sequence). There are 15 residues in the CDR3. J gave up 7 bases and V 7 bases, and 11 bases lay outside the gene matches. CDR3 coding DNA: TGTGCCAGCAAGCCGGGACAGGGTGTACGACAGCCCCAGCATTTT. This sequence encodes CASKPGQGVRQPQHF.

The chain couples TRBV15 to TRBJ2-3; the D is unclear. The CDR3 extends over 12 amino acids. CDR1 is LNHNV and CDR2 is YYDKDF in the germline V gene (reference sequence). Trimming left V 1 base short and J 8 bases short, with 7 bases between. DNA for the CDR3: TGTGCCACCAGCAGAGTGGTCACTACGCAGTATTTT. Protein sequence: CATSRVVTTQYF.

CDR3 amino acids: CASSPGRVTNYGYTF. The CDR3 DNA reads TGTGCCAGCAGTCCGGGCAGGGTGACAAACTATGGCTACACCTTC. This chain joins TRBV2 and TRBJ1-2, with D perhaps matching TRBD1 (5 bases). Germline V lookup: CDR1 SNHLY, CDR2 FYNNEI. V was pared by 5 bases and J by 2 bases, with 15 bases between. The CDR3 has 15 amino acids. The full variable domain, in which reference TRBV2 and TRBJ1-2 provide the parts outside the CDR3, is EPEVTQTPSHQVTQMGQEVILRCVPISNHLYFYWYRQILGQKVEFLVSFYNNEISEKSEIFDDQFSVERPDGSNFTLKIRSTKLEDSAMYFCASSPGRVTNYGYTFGSGTRLTVV.

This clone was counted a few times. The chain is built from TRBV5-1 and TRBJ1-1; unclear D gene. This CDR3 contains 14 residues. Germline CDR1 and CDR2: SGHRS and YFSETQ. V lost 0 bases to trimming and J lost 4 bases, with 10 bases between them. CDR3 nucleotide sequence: TGCGCCAGCAGCTTGGTTGCGGCGGGCACTGAAGCTTTCTTT. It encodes CASSLVAAGTEAFF.

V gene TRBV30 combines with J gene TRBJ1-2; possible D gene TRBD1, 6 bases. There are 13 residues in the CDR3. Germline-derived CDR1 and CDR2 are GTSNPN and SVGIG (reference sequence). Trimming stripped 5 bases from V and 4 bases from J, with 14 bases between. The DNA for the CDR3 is TGTGCCTGGCGGGCGGGACACCCCTATGGCTACACCTTC. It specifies CAWRAGHPYGYTF.

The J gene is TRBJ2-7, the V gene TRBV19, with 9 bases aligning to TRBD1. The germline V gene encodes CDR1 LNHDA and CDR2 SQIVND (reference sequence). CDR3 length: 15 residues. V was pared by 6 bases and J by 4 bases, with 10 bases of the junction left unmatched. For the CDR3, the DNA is TGTGCCAGTAGACCAACAGGGGGCGATTCATACGAGCAGTACTTC. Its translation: CASRPTGGDSYEQYF.

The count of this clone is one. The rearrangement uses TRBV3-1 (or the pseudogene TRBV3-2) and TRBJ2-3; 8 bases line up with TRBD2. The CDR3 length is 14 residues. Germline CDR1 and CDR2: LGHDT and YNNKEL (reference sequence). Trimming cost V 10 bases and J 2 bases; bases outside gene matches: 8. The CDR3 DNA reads TGTGCCACCGGGAAGCGGGGGCACACAGATACGCAGTATTTT. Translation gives CATGKRGHTDTQYF.

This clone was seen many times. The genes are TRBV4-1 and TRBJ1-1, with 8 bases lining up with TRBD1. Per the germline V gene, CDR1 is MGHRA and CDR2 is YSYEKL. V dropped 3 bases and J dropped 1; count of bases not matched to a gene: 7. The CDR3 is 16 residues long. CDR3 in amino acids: CASSQRTGFRNTEAFF. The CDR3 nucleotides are TGCGCCAGCAGCCAGAGGACAGGGTTTAGGAACACTGAAGCTTTCTTT.

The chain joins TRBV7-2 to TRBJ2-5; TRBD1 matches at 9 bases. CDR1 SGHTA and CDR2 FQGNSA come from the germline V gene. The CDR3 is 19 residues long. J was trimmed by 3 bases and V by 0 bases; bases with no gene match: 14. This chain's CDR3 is CASSLAPKQYRGPKETQYF. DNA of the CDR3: TGTGCCAGCAGCTTAGCACCCAAACAATACAGGGGGCCTAAAGAGACCCAGTACTTC.

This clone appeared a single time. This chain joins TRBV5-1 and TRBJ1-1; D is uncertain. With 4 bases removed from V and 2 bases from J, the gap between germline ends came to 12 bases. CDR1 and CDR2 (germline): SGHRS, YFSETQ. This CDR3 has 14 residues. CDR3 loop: CASSPEDVNTEAFF. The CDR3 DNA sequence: TGCGCCAGCAGCCCCGAGGACGTCAACACTGAAGCTTTCTTT.

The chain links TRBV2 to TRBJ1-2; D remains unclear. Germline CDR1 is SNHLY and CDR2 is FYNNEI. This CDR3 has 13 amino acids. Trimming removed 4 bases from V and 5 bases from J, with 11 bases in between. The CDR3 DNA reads TGTGCCAGCAGTGCGGGCCCGTTGTATGGCTACACCTTC. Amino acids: CASSAGPLYGYTF.

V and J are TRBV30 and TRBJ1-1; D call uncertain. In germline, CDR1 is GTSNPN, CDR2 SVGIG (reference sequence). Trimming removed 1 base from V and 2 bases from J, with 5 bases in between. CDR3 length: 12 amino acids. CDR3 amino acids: CAWSAINTEAFF. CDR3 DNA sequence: TGTGCCTGGAGTGCCATTAACACTGAAGCTTTCTTT.

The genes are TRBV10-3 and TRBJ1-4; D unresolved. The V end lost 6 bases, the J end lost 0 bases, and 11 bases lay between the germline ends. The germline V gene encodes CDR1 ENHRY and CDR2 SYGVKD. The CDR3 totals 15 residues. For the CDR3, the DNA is TGTGCCATCAGGGAGGGCCTGACAACTAATGAAAAACTGTTTTTT. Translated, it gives CAIREGLTTNEKLFF.

The CDR3 nucleotides are TGCGCCAGCAGCTTGAAGAACACTGAAGCTTTCTTT. Translation gives CASSLKNTEAFF. The J gene is TRBJ1-1, the V gene TRBV5-1; D uncertain. Germline V gene lookup returns CDR1 SGHRS and CDR2 YFSETQ. Trimming shortened V by 1 base and J by 1 base, and 2 bases separated the two germline ends. The CDR3 is 12 residues long.

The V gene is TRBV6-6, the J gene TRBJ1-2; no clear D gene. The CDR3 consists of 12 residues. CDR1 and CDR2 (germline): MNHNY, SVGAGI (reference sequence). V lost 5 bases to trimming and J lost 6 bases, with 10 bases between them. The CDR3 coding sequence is TGTGCCAGCAGTCACATTAGGAATGGCTACACCTTC. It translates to CASSHIRNGYTF.

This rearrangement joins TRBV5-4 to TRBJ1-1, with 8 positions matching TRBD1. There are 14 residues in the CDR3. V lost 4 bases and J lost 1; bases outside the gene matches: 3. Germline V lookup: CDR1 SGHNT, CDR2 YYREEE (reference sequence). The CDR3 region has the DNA TGTGCCAGCAGCCGGGACAGGTGGAACACTGAAGCTTTCTTT. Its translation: CASSRDRWNTEAFF.

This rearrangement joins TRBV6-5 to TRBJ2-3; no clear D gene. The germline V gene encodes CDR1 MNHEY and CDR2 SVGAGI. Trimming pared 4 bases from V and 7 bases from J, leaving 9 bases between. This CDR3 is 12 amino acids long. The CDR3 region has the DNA TGTGCCAGCAGTTCCCCCTTACATACGCAGTATTTT. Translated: CASSSPLHTQYF.